This T cell receptor beta chain was sequenced in a study of blood T cell repertoires in COVID-19. Study information: The samples span acute and convalescent COVID-19 from the United States, Italy and Spain. PBMCs, B-cell-depleted T cells, or T cells provided the cDNA or gDNA that made up the material.

The CDR3 spans 16 residues. Trimming removed 5 bases from V and 2 bases from J; junction bases left unmatched: 9. Germline V gene data show CDR1 as LNHDA and CDR2 as SQIVND (reference sequence). Authors' processing steps: Amplification of reference gene primers provided the estimated nucleated cell counts. Here immunoSEQ multiplex PCR was the method, and the copy in TCRdb shows in-frame clones only, minus some. That table is the source of V, J and clone size, and D and trimming were worked out from the DNA. The sample holds 90,000 to 150,000 clones, over 75% seen once. The source material was peripheral blood. The chain has TRBV19 and TRBJ1-5; 7 bases map to TRBD1. The TCR comes from a man at least 80 years old with acute or convalescent COVID-19. The CDR3 nucleotides read TGTGCCAGTAGTGTCCGACAGGGCCGAGGCAATCAGCCCCAGCATTTT. Its protein is CASSVRQGRGNQPQHF.